One T cell receptor beta chain is described in this entry. Its antigen is not known. The sample comes from a study of graft-versus-host responses after intestinal transplantation. At the level of the study: Tacrolimus plus steroids were given to all recipients for about 3 years, preceded by anti-thymocyte globulin induction.

The CDR3 spans 14 residues. Trimming took 7 bases from V and 0 from J; bases not matched to a gene: 4. Germline values: CDR1 MNHNY, CDR2 SVGAGI (reference sequence). TCRdb's copy holds only in-frame clones and misses some; the assay was immunoSEQ multiplex PCR. The sample carries around 87,000 clones, under 95% recorded once. This receptor was identified in a human donor who was the organ donor for an intestinal transplant. V is TRBV6-6 and J is TRBJ2-3; 7 bases agree with TRBD2. Sequences were derived from unstimulated CD8+ T cells sorted from spleen or lymph node cells, sampled before transplant. The CDR3 region has the DNA TGTGCCAGCAATGGAGCGGGGAGCACAGATACGCAGTATTTT. Residues: CASNGAGSTDTQYF.